These T cell receptor beta chains were read from a single sample in a study of cytomegalovirus exposure and HLA in healthy donors. Assay: immunoSEQ multiplex PCR; the TCRdb copy retains only in-frame clones and omits some. The repertoire holds around 120,000 clones, with 75% to 85% as singletons. Source material: PBMCs. These receptors originate from a young man in good health and CMV-seronegative. The CDR3 runs from the conserved cysteine through the conserved F or W. The D gene is left open where the match is weak. Size values are once, few and many counts, or a class for expanded clones, and some rows have none.

CDR3 DNA,CDR3 protein,V gene,clone size,D gene,J gene
TGTGCCAGTAGGGGACAGGGAATTGGCGAGCAGTACTTC,CASRGQGIGEQYF,TRBV19,-,TRBD1,TRBJ2-7
TGCGCCAGCAGCCCCACTGGCGGGAGGCGGGACATTCAGTACTTC,CASSPTGGRRDIQYF,TRBV10-2,-,TRBD2,TRBJ2-4
TGTGCCAGCAGCCCAGGACTAGCGGAGGGGAATGAGCAGTTCTTC,CASSPGLAEGNEQFF,TRBV7-3,-,TRBD2,TRBJ2-1
TGTGCCTGGGGGCGGGACACCATATATTTT,CAWGRDTIYF,TRBV30,-,-,TRBJ1-3
TGTGCCAGCAGCTTCCCTCTCCGCGCGACCCAGTACTTC,CASSFPLRATQYF,TRBV6-4,-,-,TRBJ2-5
TGTGCCAGCAGTGAGAAGGTGGGAGACCAGGGGGAGCAGTACTTC,CASSEKVGDQGEQYF,TRBV6-1,few,-,TRBJ2-7
TGTGCCAGCAGCTTTGGGACTAGCACAGATACGCAGTATTTT,CASSFGTSTDTQYF,TRBV5-8,-,-,TRBJ2-3
TGTGCCAGCAGCTTAGGTTCGACTAGCGAGGCCACCGGGGAGCTGTTTTTT,CASSLGSTSEATGELFF,TRBV7-9,-,TRBD2,TRBJ2-2
TGTGCCTGGAGTGTAGAGGGGGACAAACCGGGGTATTTT,CAWSVEGDKPGYF,TRBV30,once,-,TRBJ2-3
TGTGCCAGCAGCTTGCAGGGATACTATGGCTACACCTTC,CASSLQGYYGYTF,TRBV5-6,-,-,TRBJ1-2
TGTGCCAGCAGCCTTCTACTGACAGGGGGTTTTTCGGGTGAGCAGTACTTC,CASSLLLTGGFSGEQYF,TRBV5-4,-,TRBD1,TRBJ2-7
TGTGCCAGCAGCCTATTAAACACTGAAGCTTTCTTT,CASSLLNTEAFF,TRBV14,-,-,TRBJ1-1
TGTGCCAGCAGCCCGACACAGGGATTAAAATATGGCTACACCTTC,CASSPTQGLKYGYTF,TRBV7-8,-,-,TRBJ1-2
TGTGCCAGCAGCTATACAGGGGGCCCCTACGAGCAGTACTTC,CASSYTGGPYEQYF,TRBV11-2,once,TRBD1,TRBJ2-7
TGCGCCAGCAGCTTGACTAGCGGGAGCGAGACCCAGTACTTC,CASSLTSGSETQYF,TRBV5-1,-,TRBD2,TRBJ2-5
TGTGCCAGCTCACCATCCGGGGGGCGGTCGGGTCAGCCCCAGCATTTT,CASSPSGGRSGQPQHF,TRBV18,-,-,TRBJ1-5
TGTGCCAGCAGGCCCCAGGACGGACAAGGCCCCCAGCATTTT,CASRPQDGQGPQHF,TRBV28,-,-,TRBJ1-5
TGTGCCAGCAGTCCCATAGCGGGGGAGCAGTTCTTC,CASSPIAGEQFF,TRBV6-5,-,TRBD2,TRBJ2-1
TGCGCCAGCAGCGCACAGGGGTTTTCTGGGGCCAACGTCCTGACTTTC,CASSAQGFSGANVLTF,TRBV5-1,-,TRBD1,TRBJ2-6
TGTGCCAGCAGCGTAGGGACTTCGTCTGAAGCTTTCTTT,CASSVGTSSEAFF,TRBV7-8,few,-,TRBJ1-1
TGCGCCAGCAGTCGTGACAGACAAGAGACCCAGTACTTC,CASSRDRQETQYF,TRBV5-1,-,-,TRBJ2-5